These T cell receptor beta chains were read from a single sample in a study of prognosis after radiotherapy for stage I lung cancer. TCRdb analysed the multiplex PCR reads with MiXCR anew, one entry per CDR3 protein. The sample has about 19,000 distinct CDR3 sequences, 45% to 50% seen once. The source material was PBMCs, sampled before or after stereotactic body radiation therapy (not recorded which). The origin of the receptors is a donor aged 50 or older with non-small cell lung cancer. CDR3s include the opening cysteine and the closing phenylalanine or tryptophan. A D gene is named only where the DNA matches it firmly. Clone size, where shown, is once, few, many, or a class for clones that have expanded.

cdr3_aa: CAWSLGGGDEKLFF; cdr3_nt: TGTGCCTGGAGTTTGGGGGGGGGCGATGAAAAACTGTTTTTT; d_call: NA; v_call: TRBV30; clone_size: NA; j_call: TRBJ1-4
cdr3_aa: CAISYPDGTGELFF; cdr3_nt: TGTGCCATCAGTTATCCCGACGGTACCGGGGAGCTGTTTTTT; d_call: NA; v_call: TRBV6-5; clone_size: NA; j_call: TRBJ2-2
cdr3_aa: CASSPGLANYEQYF; cdr3_nt: TGTGCCAGCAGCCCGGGACTAGCGAACTACGAGCAGTACTTC; d_call: TRBD2; v_call: TRBV6-1; clone_size: NA; j_call: TRBJ2-7
cdr3_aa: CASSYGTPLPDTQYF; cdr3_nt: TGTGCCAGCAGTTACGGGACACCTCTGCCAGATACGCAGTATTTT; d_call: NA; v_call: TRBV6-5; clone_size: NA; j_call: TRBJ2-3
cdr3_aa: CASSLTLGLAGATTTYEQYF; cdr3_nt: TGTGCCAGCAGTTTGACGCTCGGACTAGCGGGAGCGACCACAACCTACGAGCAGTACTTC; d_call: TRBD2; v_call: TRBV12-3/TRBV12-4; clone_size: medium-sized; j_call: TRBJ2-7
cdr3_aa: CSSSSRGLGGTEAFF; cdr3_nt: TGTTCCAGCAGTTCACGGGGCCTGGGGGGAACTGAAGCCTTCTTT; d_call: NA; v_call: TRBV6-5; clone_size: NA; j_call: TRBJ1-1
cdr3_aa: CASSMWDRIYGYTF; cdr3_nt: TGTGCCAGTAGTATGTGGGACAGGATCTATGGCTACACCTTC; d_call: TRBD1; v_call: TRBV19; clone_size: medium-sized; j_call: TRBJ1-2
cdr3_aa: CASSEGGLAGGLTGELFF; cdr3_nt: TGTGCCAGCAGTGAAGGGGGACTAGCGGGAGGGCTCACCGGGGAGCTGTTTTTT; d_call: TRBD2; v_call: TRBV2; clone_size: many; j_call: TRBJ2-2
cdr3_aa: CASILLAGCSSYNEQFF; cdr3_nt: TGTGCCAGCATCCTACTAGCGGGATGTTCCTCCTACAATGAGCAGTTCTTC; d_call: TRBD2; v_call: TRBV27; clone_size: NA; j_call: TRBJ2-1
cdr3_aa: CASSLFGSYEQYF; cdr3_nt: TGTGCCAGCAGCTTGTTCGGGTCCTACGAGCAGTACTTC; d_call: NA; v_call: TRBV5-6; clone_size: many; j_call: TRBJ2-7
cdr3_aa: CASSGMVGKDRVRRWELFF; cdr3_nt: TGTGCCAGCAGCGGCATGGTCGGAAAGGACAGGGTTCGACGGTGGGAGCTGTTTTTT; d_call: TRBD1; v_call: TRBV5-8; clone_size: medium-sized; j_call: TRBJ2-2
cdr3_aa: CASSRDRVNTEAFF; cdr3_nt: TGTGCCAGCAGCCGGGACAGGGTGAACACTGAAGCTTTCTTT; d_call: TRBD1; v_call: TRBV28; clone_size: many; j_call: TRBJ1-1